The T cell receptor beta chain described here comes from a study of cytomegalovirus exposure and HLA in healthy donors (dated 2017 in TCRdb). A note on the overall study: In an earlier analysis of 587 of the donors, roughly 300 Gb of sequence data and approximately 100 million unique TCR beta sequences from approximately 180 million T cells were reported. In addition to the first cohort of around 670 subjects, a separate validation cohort of 120 different subjects was used. Among 300 to 500 genotyped donors of the cohort, an average of approximately 200,000 unique TCR beta nucleotide sequences was sequenced per donor, of which about 19% were non-productive. About 5 DR-DQ haplotypes were handled as single units for association and clustering, since linkage in the cohort was strong. All discovery cohort repertoires had been generated on a single sequencing platform. Typing coverage differed by locus: A, B, C, DRB1 and DQB1 were typed in roughly 620-630 donors, DQA1 in 500 to 550, DPA1 in nearly 610, and DPB1 in roughly 450. To predict cytomegalovirus infection status, the study brought together high-throughput TCR immunosequencing, statistical association of individual TCRs with disease status, and machine learning. Both class I and class II loci were covered by HLA typing, at four-digit resolution. Among the roughly 400 genotyped donors, around 81% belonged to the genetic ancestry cluster associated with self-reported Caucasian donors. The aim of the study was to test whether cataloging public T cell receptors could identify signatures of past pathogen exposure. Donor age, sex, ethnicity and CMV serostatus were compiled alongside the repertoire data. A later genetic analysis used genome-wide SNP genotypes for about 65% of the roughly 670 donors, treating that subset as a discovery cohort. The later analysis used no new phenotypic data to find candidate immune exposures, relying instead on TCR beta sequences and their occurrence across donors. An early release covering roughly 600 HLA-typed donors comprised roughly 300 gigabases of sequencing data and tens of millions of unique TCR sequences. In an earlier analysis of 500 to 650 of the donors, high-throughput TCR beta sequencing was used to judge whether each TCR beta V gene segment behaved as functional or pseudogenic. A later analysis re-examined previously published TCR beta repertoires from about 670 donors and added high-resolution HLA genotyping to investigate patterns of TCR occurrence. The study used immunosequencing to profile the T cell repertoires of 666 subjects and linked those repertoires to cytomegalovirus serostatus. What the study reported, not specific to this receptor: Because counts were too low, 15 to 20 rarely observed V segments, including chromosome 9 orphons, were excluded from the earlier analysis of 587 of the donors. A later analysis found that TCR association rates varied across HLA loci, with DRB1 alleles showing the most associated TCRs and HLA-C alleles the fewest. The study listed approximately 150 TCR beta chains as associated with cytomegalovirus. A later analysis found that HLA-associated TCR beta chains were more clonally expanded and had lower generation probabilities than equally common non-associated chains. When HLA alleles, especially DR and DQ, strongly co-occurred, attributing TCR associations to individual alleles was difficult. In a later analysis, several top co-occurrence clusters were reported to appear linked to parvovirus B19, influenza, CMV and Epstein-Barr virus. A later analysis found that most CMV-associated TCR beta chains appeared HLA-restricted, with HLA associations seemingly driven largely by CMV exposure. This cohort had only TCR beta chains sequenced, and the lack of alpha or paired-chain data limited which features could be detected. It was suggested by the authors that the approach could potentially be generalized to other disease states and immunological phenotypes. In a later analysis, about 17,000 TCR beta sequences were associated with specific HLA alleles at a false discovery rate of 0.05. A further reported finding was that TCR beta sequences accurately predicted the HLA-A and HLA-B alleles for most subjects in the first cohort. In vitro tests confirmed that a few of the cytomegalovirus-associated TCR beta chains recognize cytomegalovirus antigens. A group of highly shared sequence variants was considered likely to be a technical artifact of the sequencing pipeline. An earlier analysis of around 540 of the donors showed that most TCR beta V segments appeared in productive rearrangements either about 87% or about 30% of the time, which broadly matched IMGT annotations. In a later genetic analysis, a missense DCLRE1C variant was associated with V-gene and J-gene trimming of TCR beta chains, and the association was replicated in an independent cohort. Correlated functional status among segregating V segments might reflect linkage disequilibrium, but an unknown experimental factor could not be ruled out. The presence/absence analyses assumed that sequencing depth was roughly uniform across donors, and that assumption may not be true. Compared with the approximately 700-donor mean, donors in an Asian-associated ancestry cluster had fewer N-insertions in productive TCRs, according to a later genetic analysis. The only immune exposure information available for the cohort was CMV serostatus. While some public TCRs were present in many individuals, most TCR sequences turned up only very rarely across donors. HLA typing was unavailable for some donors at each locus, so association tests used only the typed subset. The classifier was reported to diagnose cytomegalovirus status with high specificity and sensitivity in both the original cohort and the validation cohort.

In total, roughly 670 healthy bone marrow donors made up the cohort. At the time of sampling, every cohort member was nominally healthy, though immune exposures that went unrecorded were likely present. The donor was CMV seronegative and belonged to the group of 352 seronegative cohort members. Every donor gave a peripheral blood sample, and the peripheral blood mononuclear cells from that sample were used for TCR beta sequencing. The Qiagen DNeasy Blood Extraction Kit was used to extract genomic DNA from the blood cell samples. A remark on this clone: Its antigen is still unknown. There are no base qualities to consult, and no much larger clone falls within one base.

Receptor amplification or capture employed the immunoSEQ multiplex PCR assay. A mixture of 60 forward primers for TCR Vbeta segments and 13 reverse primers for TCR Jbeta segments was used in the multiplex PCR. A multiplex PCR assay on genomic DNA amplified the CDR3 region of rearranged TCR beta genes. Amplified TCR beta libraries were sequenced as 87-base-pair reads on the Illumina HiSeq System. The paper's processing steps were these. In a later analysis, some 80 million unique TCR beta chains were counted across the approximately 670 repertoires, and around 11 million of these chains were shared by at least two donors. Raw reads were error-corrected and collapsed into unique sequences with a nearest-neighbor algorithm that merged closely related sequences to remove PCR and sequencing errors. CDR3 sequences were aligned to IMGT reference sequences to assign V, D and J gene segments. For a sequence to be retained, a match of at least six nucleotides to both a V gene segment and a J gene segment was required. Rearrangements were called productive when the CDR3 lacked stop codons and stayed in frame with V and J; all others were non-productive. CDR3 was defined according to IMGT convention as the region running from the second conserved V-encoded cysteine to the conserved J-encoded phenylalanine. In an earlier analysis of around 640 of the donors, sequences lacking an unambiguous match to a single V gene segment were excluded. An earlier analysis of approximately 590 of the donors called V segments functional above 56.7% productive rearrangements and segregating when the between-donor standard deviation exceeded 5%. A statistical classification framework was built for diagnosing cytomegalovirus status from the catalog of TCR beta chain sequences. V and J gene assignment, in a later analysis, came from comparing TCR nucleotide sequences with IMGT/GENE-DB human TR gene sequences. In a later analysis, CDR3 sequences and most-parsimonious VDJ recombination scenarios were assigned using the TCRdist pipeline. A later analysis defined each TCR beta chain by its CDR3 amino acid sequence plus V-gene family, and excluded reads lacking a unique V-gene family. As a way to deal with suspected cross-contamination and a sequencing artifact, a later analysis dropped 450 to 700 nucleotide sequences that were highly shared and had low generation probability. In a later analysis, a clonal expansion index for each public chain was calculated from normalized within-repertoire ranks of inferred template counts. In a later analysis, generation probabilities were computed with a VDJ recombination model fitted to out-of-frame rearrangements, and the resulting probabilities were checked against IGoR. In a later analysis, TCR-TCR, TCR-HLA and TCR-CMV co-occurrence was scored with hypergeometric tests, and a repertoire-size bias correction was applied to TCR pairs. False discovery rates were estimated in a later analysis by permuting HLA or CMV assignments 20 times. In a later analysis, co-occurring TCRs were grouped using DBSCAN, and TCRdist sequence similarity was added for clustering within HLA-allele-positive subsets. Co-occurrence clustering excluded repertoires with fewer than 30,000 or more than 120,000 public chains, plus five with anomalous nucleotide sharing. TCRdb re-hosts the immuneACCESS table, in-frame sequences only. Its copies lack some clones; in the studies checked, an unresolved V gene accounts for under half of them, and the cause for the rest is not known. The V and J calls and clone size are taken from that table; D and trimming were inferred from the DNA. This sample gives around 150,000 clones in total; roughly 85% of them show up just once. The ten largest clonotypes hold around 1.3% of the sample.

The receptor was derived from a woman aged 45-59 years in good health and CMV-seronegative. The specimen was PBMCs.

The CDR3 amino acid sequence is: CASSTRDTVRRLEQYF. The DNA sequence reads TGTGCCAGCAGCACCCGGGACACAGTCCGGCGGCTGGAGCAGTACTTC. The chain uses TRBV5-5 and TRBJ2-5; TRBD1 is a possible D gene, resting on 6 matching bases. The CDR3 runs 16 amino acids, cysteine and phenylalanine included. Just CDR3 DNA is preserved here, 48 bases in frame from base 1. The germline V gene (reference sequence) specifies SGHKS as CDR1 and YYEKEE as CDR2. Trimming removed 4 bases from V and 11 bases from J, leaving 27 bases between the germline ends.